The entry below gives a single T cell receptor beta chain sequence along with its context. The target antigen is unknown. Profiled with immunoSEQ multiplex PCR; TCRdb holds only in-frame clones, not every one. The data contain 95,000 to 150,000 clones, about 86% of them seen just once; the ten biggest clones take up 3%. The CDR3 runs 14 residues. Germline CDR1 reads MNHEY; CDR2 reads SVGAGI. Trimming removed 7 bases at V and 3 bases at J, with 15 bases between. The source of the sample is a study of T cell responses to AZD1222 COVID-19 vaccine. General study findings and limits: Targets within unmutated variant regions were reportedly found for nearly half of spike-specific TCRs.

This specimen consisted of peripheral blood, obtained 28 days after the second AZD1222 dose. This sequence originates from an adult who received the AZD1222 COVID-19 vaccine. The rearrangement links TRBV6-5 to TRBJ1-1; the D gene is possibly TRBD1 (5 bases). The CDR3 nucleotides read TGTGCCAGCACACGCCCGGGGCTGGACACTGAAGCTTTCTTT. Translated: CASTRPGLDTEAFF.